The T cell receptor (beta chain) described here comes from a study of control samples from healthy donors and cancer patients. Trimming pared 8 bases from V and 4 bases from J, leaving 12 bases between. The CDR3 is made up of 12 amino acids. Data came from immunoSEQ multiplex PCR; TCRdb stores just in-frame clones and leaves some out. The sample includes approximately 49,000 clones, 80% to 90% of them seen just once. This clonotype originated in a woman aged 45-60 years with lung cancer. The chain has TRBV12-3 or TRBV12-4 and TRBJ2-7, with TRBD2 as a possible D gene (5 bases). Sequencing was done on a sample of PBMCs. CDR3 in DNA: TGTGCCAGCCAAGGACGGACTTACGAGCAGTACTTC. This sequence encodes CASQGRTYEQYF.